Included here is one T cell receptor beta chain sequence, with context. Libraries were prepared by immunoSEQ multiplex PCR; TCRdb keeps only in-frame clonotypes and omits some of them. The sample shows 25,000 to 40,000 clones, roughly nine tenths of them seen only once. The sample is drawn from a study of blood T cell repertoires in COVID-19. For the study at large: Acute and convalescent COVID-19 samples came from the United States, Italy and Spain. PBMCs, B-cell-depleted T cells, or T cells provided the cDNA or gDNA that made up the material.

The sample taken for sequencing was peripheral blood. This sequence originates from a human donor in a cohort sampled during active COVID-19.

The CDR3: CASSLEVIGDTQYF. CDR3 coding DNA: TGCGCCAGCAGCTTGGAGGTCATCGGGGATACGCAGTATTTT. V gene TRBV5-1 combines with J gene TRBJ2-3, with D hard to call. V dropped 0 bases and J dropped 6 bases, with 11 bases sitting between them. The CDR3 runs to 14 residues. The V gene's germline CDR1 is SGHRS and CDR2 YFSETQ.